This T cell receptor (beta chain) was identified in a study of T cell responses to AZD1222 COVID-19 vaccine. Whole-study findings and limits: The donor cohort was predominantly white British with a female majority, and clonal diversity may have been underestimated.

For this clone: The antigen remains unidentified.

TCRdb keeps only in-frame clones here, not all; method: immunoSEQ multiplex PCR. The table records around 130,000 clones, roughly 92% of them present only once. CDR1 ENHRY and CDR2 SYGVKD come from the germline V gene. The V end lost 7 bases, the J end lost 0 bases, and 12 bases lay between the germline ends. This CDR3 is built from 14 residues. The sequence was obtained from an adult in good health. Sequenced here: peripheral blood, sampled on day 0 of AZD1222 vaccination. The rearrangement uses TRBV10-3 and TRBJ1-1, with D perhaps TRBD1 (5 bases). The CDR3, as DNA: TGTGCCATCAAAATGGGACCGGTGAACACTGAAGCTTTCTTT. This sequence encodes CAIKMGPVNTEAFF.